This T cell receptor (beta chain) was sequenced for a study of T cell changes during pregnancy in multiple sclerosis (dated by TCRdb to the late 2010s). With regard to the full study: In women with multiple sclerosis, the researchers looked at how the T cell repertoire shifted as pregnancy progressed.

The library was prepared using the immunoSEQ multiplex PCR assay. This immuneACCESS table, as held by TCRdb, lists in-frame sequences with V and J called but not all clones. Of the missing ones, under half trace to an unresolved V gene in checked studies; the others have no known cause. The sample data list under 60,000 clones, and around 94% of these were observed just once. Less than 0.25% of the sample comes from the top ten. Points on this clone: This clone's antigen is unknown. Per-nucleotide qualities are absent, and no much larger clonotype sits a single base away.

Inclusive of the bounding cysteine and phenylalanine, the CDR3 is 15 residues long. The read is trimmed to its CDR3 DNA, 45 bases read in frame from base 1. CDR1 KGHSH and CDR2 LQKENI are derived from the germline V gene. The junction shows trimming of 6 bases on V and 0 bases on J, plus 12 bases between the germline ends. The chain uses TRBV18 and TRBJ1-3; no D gene can be assigned with confidence. The TCR was taken from a female donor with multiple sclerosis, enrolled in a pregnancy study. Sequenced here: CD4+ T cells from peripheral blood mononuclear cells, sampled in the third trimester of pregnancy. CDR3 protein: CASSESRFSGNTIYF. The sequenced DNA is TGTGCCAGCTCTGAAAGCCGATTCTCTGGAAACACCATATATTTT.